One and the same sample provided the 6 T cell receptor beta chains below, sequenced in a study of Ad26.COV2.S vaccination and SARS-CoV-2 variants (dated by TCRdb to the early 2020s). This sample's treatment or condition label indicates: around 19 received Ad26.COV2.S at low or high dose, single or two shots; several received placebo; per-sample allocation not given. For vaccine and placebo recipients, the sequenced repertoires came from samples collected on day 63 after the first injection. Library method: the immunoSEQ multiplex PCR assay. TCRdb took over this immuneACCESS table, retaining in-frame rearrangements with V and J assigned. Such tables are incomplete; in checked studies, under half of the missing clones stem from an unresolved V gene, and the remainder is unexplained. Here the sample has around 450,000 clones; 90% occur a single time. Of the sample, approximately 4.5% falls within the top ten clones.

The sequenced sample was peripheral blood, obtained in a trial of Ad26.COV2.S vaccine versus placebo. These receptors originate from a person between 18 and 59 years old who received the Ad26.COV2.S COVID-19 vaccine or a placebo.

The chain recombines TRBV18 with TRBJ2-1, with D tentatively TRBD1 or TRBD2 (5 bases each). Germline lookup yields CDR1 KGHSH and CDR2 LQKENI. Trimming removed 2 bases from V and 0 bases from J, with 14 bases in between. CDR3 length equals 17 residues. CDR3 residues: CASSPWVLRGSYNEQFF. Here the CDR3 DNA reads TGTGCCAGCTCACCATGGGTGCTGAGGGGCTCCTACAATGAGCAGTTCTTC.

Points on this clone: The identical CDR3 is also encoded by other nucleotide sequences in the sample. The CDR3 is CASSPGLQETQYF. The CDR3 region has the DNA TGTGCCAGCTCACCAGGCCTCCAAGAGACCCAGTACTTC. The chain employs TRBV18 and TRBJ2-5; D is unresolved. The CDR3 runs to 13 residues. The germline CDR1 and CDR2 sequences are KGHSH and LQKENI. The V gene lost 2 bases and the J gene lost 1 base, with 5 bases spanning the gap.

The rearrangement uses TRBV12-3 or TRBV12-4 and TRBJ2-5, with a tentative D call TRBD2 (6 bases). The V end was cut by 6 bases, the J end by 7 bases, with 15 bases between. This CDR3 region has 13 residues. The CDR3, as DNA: TGTGCCAGCAGACATGACGCGGGGAGGACCCAGTACTTC. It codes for CASRHDAGRTQYF.

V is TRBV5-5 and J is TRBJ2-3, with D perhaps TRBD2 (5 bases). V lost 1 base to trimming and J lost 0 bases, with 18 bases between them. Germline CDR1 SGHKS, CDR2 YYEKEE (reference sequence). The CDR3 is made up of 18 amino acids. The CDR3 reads CASSLTPLAPMSTDTQYF. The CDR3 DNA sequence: TGTGCCAGCAGCTTGACACCCCTAGCTCCAATGAGCACAGATACGCAGTATTTT.

CDR3 sequence: CASSDSGAEQYF. The DNA of the CDR3 is TGTGCCAGCAGTGATTCCGGGGCCGAGCAGTACTTC. The J gene is TRBJ2-7, the V gene TRBV28; D may be TRBD1 or TRBD2 (5 bases each). The germline V and J ends were trimmed by 5 bases and 6 bases, with 11 bases remaining between them. The CDR3 is 12 amino acids. Germline loops: CDR1 MDHEN, CDR2 SYDVKM.

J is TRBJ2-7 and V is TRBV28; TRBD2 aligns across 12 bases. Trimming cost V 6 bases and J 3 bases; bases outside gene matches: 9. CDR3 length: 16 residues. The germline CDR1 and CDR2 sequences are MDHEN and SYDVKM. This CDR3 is CASSPTGLAGYYEQYF. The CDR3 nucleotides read TGTGCCAGCAGCCCTACCGGACTAGCGGGATACTACGAGCAGTACTTC.